This record covers a single TCR beta chain. No antigen is known for it. TCRdb processed the 5' RACE reads anew with MiXCR; each CDR3 protein has one entry. The sample gives approximately 290,000 distinct CDR3 sequences, roughly 8.2% of which show up once; about 20% is in the top ten. V lost 7 bases, J lost 7 bases, and 17 bases lay in between. CDR3 length equals 15 residues. CDR1 is MNHEY, CDR2 SMNVEV, per germline (reference sequence). These data come from a study of T-cell memory formation after mild COVID-19. Study information: Most TCR clusters belonged to a single donor. Study-level results: Contracting clones localized mainly to CM and EM when CD4+ and mainly to EMRA when CD8+. The study found balanced CD4/CD8 in clones contracting day 15 to 85 and a CD4+ lean in later expanders.

The specimen was PBMCs or a T cell subset sorted from them (not recorded which). This sequence joins TRBV27 and TRBJ1-6; D not certain. This clonotype was obtained from a man between 18 and 35 years old who had mild COVID-19 (a few samples of this study predate the infection). Cell type and time point are not known. In DNA, the CDR3 is TGTGCCAGCAAAAATCTACAGCCGTACAATTCACCCCTCCACTTT. Protein: CASKNLQPYNSPLHF.